Presented here are 25 T cell receptor beta chains from one specimen sequenced in a study of beta chain features in type 1 diabetes. What was sequenced were expressed TCRB transcripts, since all of the isolated RNA had been reverse transcribed. TCRdb keeps only in-frame clones here, not all; method: immunoSEQ multiplex PCR. The table has about 470,000 clones, roughly 30% seen once; the top ten hold around 0.065%. The material sequenced was naive CD4+ T cells from blood. Every receptor here comes from a man between 18 and 29 years old in good health.

This rearrangement joins TRBV28 to TRBJ2-5; D perhaps matches TRBD1 (6 bases). Trimming stripped 7 bases from V and 4 bases from J, with 16 bases between. CDR1 and CDR2 (germline): MDHEN, SYDVKM. The CDR3 length is 14 residues. CDR3 sequence: CASTSAGALETQYF. CDR3 nucleotides: TGTGCCAGCACCTCGGCAGGGGCTTTAGAGACCCAGTACTTC.

In this sample, this clone turned up a few times. The rearrangement uses TRBV2 and TRBJ1-2; D gene uncertain. Looked up from germline, CDR1 is SNHLY and CDR2 is FYNNEI. The CDR3 extends over 12 amino acids. V lost 2 bases to trimming and J lost 4 bases, with 5 bases between them. The CDR3 DNA follows: TGTGCCAGCAGTGAAAGTGGCTATGGCTACACCTTC. Its translation: CASSESGYGYTF.

The chain joins TRBV5-1 to TRBJ2-1; 8 nucleotides align to TRBD2. The germline CDR1 and CDR2 sequences are SGHRS and YFSETQ. V trimming: 4 bases; J trimming: 4 bases; junction bases outside the gene matches: 4. This CDR3 is built from 14 residues. The CDR3 region has the DNA TGCGCCAGCAGCCTCGGGACTAGTTACAATGAGCAGTTCTTC. Translating it yields CASSLGTSYNEQFF. Full variable domain (outside the CDR3, taken from reference TRBV5-1 and TRBJ2-1): KAGVTQTPRYLIKTRGQQVTLSCSPISGHRSVSWYQQTPGQGLQFLFEYFSETQRNKGNFPGRFSGRQFSNSRSEMNVSTLELGDSALYLCASSLGTSYNEQFFGPGTRLTVL.

In this sample, this clone turned up a few times. The chain is built from TRBV4-2 and TRBJ2-2; a weak D match, TRBD2 (5 bases). The germline V gene encodes CDR1 LGHNA and CDR2 YNFKEQ. CDR3 length equals 18 residues. V lost 0 bases, J lost 6 bases, and 20 bases lay in between. The CDR3 loop is CASSQEGRASLHPGELFF. The DNA for the CDR3 is TGTGCCAGCAGCCAAGAAGGGCGGGCTAGCTTACACCCCGGGGAGCTGTTTTTT.

The CDR3 protein is CASSATGTSGMRANVLTF. The DNA of the CDR3 is TGCGCCAGCAGCGCTACCGGGACTAGCGGGATGAGGGCCAACGTCCTGACTTTC. The chain combines TRBV5-1 with TRBJ2-6; TRBD2 aligns across 13 bases. Germline V gives CDR1 SGHRS, CDR2 YFSETQ. The CDR3 is 18 amino acids. J was trimmed by 5 bases and V by 4 bases; bases with no gene match: 9. Combining the CDR3 with reference TRBV5-1 and TRBJ2-6 gives the whole variable domain KAGVTQTPRYLIKTRGQQVTLSCSPISGHRSVSWYQQTPGQGLQFLFEYFSETQRNKGNFPGRFSGRQFSNSRSEMNVSTLELGDSALYLCASSATGTSGMRANVLTFGAGSRLTVL.

The rearrangement links TRBV4-2 to TRBJ2-1, with 7 bases identical to TRBD2. Losses at the gene ends were 0 bases for V and 6 bases for J; bases not matched to a gene: 8. CDR1 and CDR2 (germline): LGHNA, YNFKEQ. The CDR3 extends over 16 amino acids. For the CDR3, the DNA is TGTGCCAGCAGCCAAGATACGGCGGGAGCCCTCAATGAGCAGTTCTTC. This codes for CASSQDTAGALNEQFF.

This clone was seen only a few times. The chain is built from TRBV29-1 and TRBJ2-1; a possible D gene is TRBD1 (5 bases). Trimming took off 2 bases at V and 3 bases at J, with 14 bases between the two ends. CDR1 is SQVTM and CDR2 is ANQGSEA in the germline V gene. The CDR3 covers 15 residues. The CDR3 DNA reads TGCAGCGTTGAATTAGGCAGGGTGGTCTACAATGAGCAGTTCTTC. Encoded protein: CSVELGRVVYNEQFF.

This clone was counted a few times. The rearrangement joins TRBV5-1 to TRBJ2-5; 9 bases fit TRBD2. The V gene's germline CDR1 is SGHRS and CDR2 YFSETQ. Unmatched junction bases numbered 9, after V lost 8 bases and J lost 4 bases. The CDR3 has 14 residues. CDR3 amino acids: CASNIAGARETQYF. Written as DNA, the CDR3 is TGCGCCAGTAATATAGCGGGAGCGAGAGAGACCCAGTACTTC.

This chain links TRBV5-4 with TRBJ2-4, with D perhaps given as TRBD1 or TRBD2 (5 bases each). This CDR3 is built from 15 residues. Trimming took off 4 bases at V and 8 bases at J, with 19 bases between the two ends. Germline V CDR1 and CDR2: SGHNT, YYREEE (reference sequence). The CDR3 DNA reads as TGTGCCAGCAGCCCGGCCGGGGCTCGGGGCGACATTCAGTACTTC. This translates into CASSPAGARGDIQYF.

This clone turned up a few times. The chain combines TRBV4-2 with TRBJ2-3; no reliable D call. CDR1 and CDR2 from the germline V gene are LGHNA and YNFKEQ. V gave up 1 base and J gave up 2 bases, with 4 bases separating them. There are 13 residues in the CDR3. This chain's CDR3 is CASSQVSTDTQYF. CDR3 nucleotide sequence: TGTGCCAGCAGCCAAGTATCCACAGATACGCAGTATTTT.

The chain employs TRBV7-9 and TRBJ1-1; D ambiguous. Germline CDR1 SEHNR, CDR2 FQNEAQ (reference sequence). This CDR3 contains 14 residues. V was cut by 0 bases and J by 8 bases, with 13 bases left in between. This chain's CDR3 is CASSLATAPREAFF. The CDR3 DNA reads TGTGCCAGCAGCTTAGCCACGGCCCCCCGGGAAGCTTTCTTT.

V is TRBV19 and J is TRBJ1-1; D is possibly TRBD1 (5 bases). V was clipped by 10 bases and J by 0 bases, with 12 bases between them. The CDR3 runs to 13 residues. Looked up from germline, CDR1 is LNHDA and CDR2 is SQIVND (reference sequence). The CDR3 loop reads CATRDYLNTEAFF. Here the CDR3 DNA reads TGTGCCACCAGGGACTATTTGAACACTGAAGCTTTCTTT.

Concerning this clone: One junction end disagrees with the germline gene, perhaps due to a read error. The chain links TRBV29-1 to TRBJ2-5; D possibly corresponds to TRBD1 (6 bases). The CDR3 is 13 residues long. Germline values: CDR1 SQVTM, CDR2 ANQGSEA. CDR3 residues: CSGAQGREEAQYF. CDR3 coding DNA: TGCAGCGGCGCACAGGGACGCGAAGAGGCCCAGTACTTC.

CDR3 residues: CASSPPGPPPGRETQYF. The CDR3, as DNA: TGTGCCAGCTCACCACCTGGTCCCCCCCCCGGGAGGGAGACCCAGTACTTC. The chain is built from TRBV18 and TRBJ2-5; 7 nucleotides match TRBD2. With 0 bases clipped from V and 5 bases from J, the junction kept 12 bases outside the gene matches. Per germline, CDR1 KGHSH and CDR2 LQKENI. The CDR3 is made up of 17 amino acids.

The CDR3 DNA reads TGTGCCAGCAGTTTATACTCTGATACGCAGTATTTT. It codes for CASSLYSDTQYF. The J gene is TRBJ2-3, the V gene TRBV28; D gene uncertain. This CDR3 comprises 12 residues. CDR1 MDHEN and CDR2 SYDVKM come from the germline V gene. V dropped 1 base and J dropped 6 bases, with 5 bases sitting between them.

This chain joins TRBV28 and TRBJ1-2; D ambiguous. Trimming cost V 6 bases and J 4 bases, with 6 bases left between them. The CDR3 consists of 11 residues. CDR1 and CDR2 from the germline V gene are MDHEN and SYDVKM. This CDR3 reads CASSAVYGYTF. CDR3 bases: TGTGCCAGCAGCGCGGTCTATGGCTACACCTTC.

The genes are TRBV19 and TRBJ1-2, with a possible D match to TRBD1 (6 bases). The CDR3 runs to 13 residues. Trimming took 4 bases from V and 7 from J, leaving 13 bases between them. The germline gives CDR1 LNHDA, CDR2 SQIVND (reference sequence). This CDR3 is CASSTQNRAGYTF. The CDR3 nucleotides are TGTGCCAGTAGTACCCAAAACAGGGCTGGCTACACCTTC.

The chain combines TRBV29-1 with TRBJ1-1, with TRBD1 identical over 7 bases. This CDR3 spans 14 amino acids. Trimming cost V 3 bases and J 4 bases; bases outside gene matches: 8. Per germline, CDR1 SQVTM and CDR2 ANQGSEA. CDR3 residues: CSVELGTVLTEAFF. DNA for the CDR3: TGCAGCGTTGAGTTAGGGACAGTCCTCACTGAAGCTTTCTTT.

The V gene is TRBV28, the J gene TRBJ1-2; D is unresolved. The V end lost 7 bases, the J end lost 2 bases, and 8 bases lay between the germline ends. The CDR3 consists of 12 residues. Per germline, CDR1 MDHEN and CDR2 SYDVKM. The CDR3 DNA is TGTGCCAGCAAGACTGCGAACTATGGCTACACCTTC. This encodes CASKTANYGYTF.

The chain has TRBV28 and TRBJ2-5; D remains ambiguous. The CDR3 loop spans 14 amino acids. Germline loops: CDR1 MDHEN, CDR2 SYDVKM. Trimming removed 8 bases at V and 2 bases at J, with 15 bases between. The CDR3 here is CASAWSSAQETQYF. Written as DNA, the CDR3 is TGTGCCAGCGCTTGGTCCAGCGCTCAAGAGACCCAGTACTTC.

This clone appeared a few times. V is TRBV30 and J is TRBJ2-3; D perhaps matches TRBD2 (5 bases). The CDR3 contains 15 residues. The V end was cut by 1 base, the J end by 2 bases, with 13 bases between. The germline gives CDR1 GTSNPN, CDR2 SVGIG (reference sequence). CDR3 region: CAWSALGLSTDTQYF. CDR3 in DNA: TGTGCCTGGAGTGCCCTCGGACTGTCCACAGATACGCAGTATTTT.

This CDR3 reads CASSPLTGAETQYF. The CDR3, as DNA: TGCGCCAGCAGCCCTTTGACAGGGGCAGAGACCCAGTACTTC. This chain uses TRBV5-1 with TRBJ2-5; 8 bases fit TRBD1. Germline V lookup: CDR1 SGHRS, CDR2 YFSETQ. CDR3 length: 14 residues. J gave up 4 bases and V 4 bases, and 6 bases lay outside the gene matches.

This clone has a handful of counts. This sequence joins TRBV7-3 and TRBJ2-1; 7 bases match TRBD2. Germline CDR1 is SGHTA and CDR2 is FQGTGA. Trimming cost V 1 base and J 6 bases; bases outside gene matches: 6. This CDR3 contains 15 residues. This chain's CDR3 is CASSLNGLEINEQFF. For the CDR3, the DNA is TGTGCCAGCAGCTTAAACGGACTAGAGATCAATGAGCAGTTCTTC.

V and J are TRBV2 and TRBJ2-5, with a possible D match to TRBD1 (6 bases). The V end lost 2 bases, the J end lost 0 bases, and 7 bases lay between the germline ends. This CDR3 region has 14 residues. Germline lookup yields CDR1 SNHLY and CDR2 FYNNEI. For the CDR3, the DNA is TGTGCCAGCAGTGAATGGACAGACCAAGAGACCCAGTACTTC. Translation: CASSEWTDQETQYF.

This clone has only a few counts. This chain uses TRBV7-9 with TRBJ2-3; the D gene is possibly TRBD2 (6 bases). CDR3 length: 15 amino acids. The germline V gene has CDR1 SEHNR and CDR2 FQNEAQ (reference sequence). Trimming pared 4 bases from V and 3 bases from J, leaving 14 bases between. CDR3 in DNA: TGTGCCAGCAGCTCCCCCGGGAGTTCTACAGATACGCAGTATTTT. Its protein product is CASSSPGSSTDTQYF. The variable domain in full, completed from reference TRBV7-9 and TRBJ2-3, reads DTGVSQNPRHKITKRGQNVTFRCDPISEHNRLYWYRQTLGQGPEFLTYFQNEAQLEKSRLLSDRFSAERPKGSFSTLEIQRTEQGDSAMYLCASSSPGSSTDTQYFGPGTRLTVL.